This record covers a single T cell receptor beta chain. A much larger clone sits a single nucleotide away, making a read error possible. Via MiXCR, TCRdb re-called the RACE reads, giving one row per CDR3 protein. The sample includes tens of thousands of distinct CDR3 sequences, more than 8% of them seen just once. The time point is: patch test 1, 2 weeks after DPC sensitization. Treatment specified: therapeutic diphenylcyclopropenone sensitization with weekly scalp DPC. Every patch test was put on after a blood sample was taken. This sample was included in a study of human T cells and chemical hapten exposure. The CDR3 consists of 13 residues. Germline lookup yields CDR1 KGHDR and CDR2 SFDVKD.

The genes are TRBV24-1 and TRBJ2-7; D ambiguous. Here the sequenced sample was whole blood, taken in connection with sensitization to the hapten diphenylcyclopropenone (DPC). The TCR sequence derives from a woman aged 40 to 49 with alopecia areata. Some clones in this sample may be carry-over from other donors' samples. The CDR3 here is CVTSDSAAYEQYF. As DNA, the CDR3 is TGTGTCACCAGTGATTCGGCAGCCTACGAGCAGTACTTC.